Below are 3 T cell receptor beta chains sequenced from a single sample in a study of T-cell memory formation after mild COVID-19. From the 5' RACE reads, TCRdb called clonotypes with MiXCR, one entry per CDR3 protein. The table includes nearly 110,000 distinct CDR3 sequences, approximately 14% detected once. The specimen was PBMCs or a T cell subset sorted from them (not recorded which). These receptor sequences come from a man aged 18 to 30 who had mild COVID-19 (a few samples of this study predate the infection). Cell type and time point are not known.

The chain links TRBV13 to TRBJ2-7; the match to TRBD1 covers 7 bases. Germline V gives CDR1 PRHDT, CDR2 FYEKMQ (reference sequence). The CDR3 consists of 13 residues. The trim removed 5 bases at V and 3 bases at J, leaving 4 bases unmatched. CDR3 protein: CASSMGQSYEQYF. As DNA, the CDR3 is TGTGCCAGCAGCATGGGACAGAGCTACGAGCAGTACTTC.

The sample holds many counts of this clonotype. The rearrangement uses TRBV12-3 or TRBV12-4 and TRBJ2-5; TRBD2 matches at 14 bases. With V trimmed by 4 bases and J by 0 bases, 1 base remained unmatched. The CDR3 loop spans 16 amino acids. The CDR3 region has the DNA TGTGCCAGCAGTTGGGGACTAGCGGGGGACCAAGAGACCCAGTACTTC. Its protein product is CASSWGLAGDQETQYF.

The chain employs TRBV4-1 and TRBJ2-7; D is undetermined. Per the germline V gene, CDR1 is MGHRA and CDR2 is YSYEKL. The CDR3 runs 12 residues. The germline V and J ends were trimmed by 1 base and 7 bases, with 8 bases remaining between them. The CDR3 DNA reads as TGCGCCAGCAGCCAAGGAACAGCAGAGCAGTACTTC. Its protein product is CASSQGTAEQYF.